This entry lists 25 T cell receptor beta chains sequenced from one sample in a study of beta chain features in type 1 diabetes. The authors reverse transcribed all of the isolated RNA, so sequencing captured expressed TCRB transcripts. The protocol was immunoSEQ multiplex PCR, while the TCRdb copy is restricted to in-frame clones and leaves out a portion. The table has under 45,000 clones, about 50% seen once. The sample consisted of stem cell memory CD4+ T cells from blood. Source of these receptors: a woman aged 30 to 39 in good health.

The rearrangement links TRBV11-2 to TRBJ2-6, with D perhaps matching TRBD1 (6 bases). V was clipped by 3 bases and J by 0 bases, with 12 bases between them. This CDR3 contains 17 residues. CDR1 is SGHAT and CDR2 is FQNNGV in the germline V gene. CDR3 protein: CASSFQDSFSGANVLTF. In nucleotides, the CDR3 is TGTGCCAGCAGCTTTCAGGACAGCTTCTCTGGGGCCAACGTCCTGACTTTC.

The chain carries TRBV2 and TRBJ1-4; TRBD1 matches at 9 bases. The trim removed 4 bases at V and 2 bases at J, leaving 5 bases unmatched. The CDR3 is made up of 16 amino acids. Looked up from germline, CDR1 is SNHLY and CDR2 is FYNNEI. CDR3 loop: CASSVGQGSTNEKLFF. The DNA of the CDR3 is TGTGCCAGCAGTGTGGGACAGGGCTCTACTAATGAAAAACTGTTTTTT.

The CDR3 loop reads CASSSLAGAYEQYF. The CDR3 DNA reads as TGTGCCAGCAGTTCGCTAGCGGGAGCCTACGAGCAGTACTTC. The genes are TRBV6-5 and TRBJ2-7, with 10 bases matching TRBD2. This CDR3 contains 14 residues. V lost 4 bases and J lost 2; bases outside the gene matches: 2. The germline CDR1 and CDR2 sequences are MNHEY and SVGAGI.

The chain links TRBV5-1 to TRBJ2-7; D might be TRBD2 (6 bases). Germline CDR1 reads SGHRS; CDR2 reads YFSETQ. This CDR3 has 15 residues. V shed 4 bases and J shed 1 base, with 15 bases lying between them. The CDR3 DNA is TGCGCCAGCAGCCCCCATGGGACTTTTTCCTACGAGCAGTACTTC. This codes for CASSPHGTFSYEQYF.

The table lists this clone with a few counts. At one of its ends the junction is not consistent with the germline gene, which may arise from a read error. CDR3 amino acids: CASSEGLGFSEQLF. The DNA for the CDR3 is TGTGCCAGCAGCGAGGGACTAGGGTTCAGTGAGCAGCTCTTC. V gene TRBV6-5 combines with J gene TRBJ2-1, with 8 positions matching TRBD2. This CDR3 region has 14 residues. CDR1 is MNHEY, CDR2 SVGAGI, per germline.

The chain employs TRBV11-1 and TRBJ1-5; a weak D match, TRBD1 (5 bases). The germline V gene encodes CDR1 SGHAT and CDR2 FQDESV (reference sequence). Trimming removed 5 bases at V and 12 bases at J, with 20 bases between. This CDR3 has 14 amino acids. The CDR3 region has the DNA TGTGCCAGCAGCAAAGACACGGTGATGGGGGGCCAGCATTTT. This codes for CASSKDTVMGGQHF.

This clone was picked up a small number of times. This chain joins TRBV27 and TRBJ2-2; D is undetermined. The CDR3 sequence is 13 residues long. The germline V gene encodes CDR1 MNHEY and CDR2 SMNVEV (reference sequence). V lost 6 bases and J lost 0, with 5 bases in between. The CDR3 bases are TGTGCCAGCAGACCAGCGAACACCGGGGAGCTGTTTTTT. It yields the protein CASRPANTGELFF.

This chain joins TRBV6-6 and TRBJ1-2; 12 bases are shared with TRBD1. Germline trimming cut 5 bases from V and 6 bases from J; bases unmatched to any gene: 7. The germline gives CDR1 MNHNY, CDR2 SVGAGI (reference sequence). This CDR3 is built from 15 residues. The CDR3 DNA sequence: TGTGCCAGCAGTACCGGGACAGGGGGCGGTGATGGCTACACCTTC. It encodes CASSTGTGGGDGYTF.

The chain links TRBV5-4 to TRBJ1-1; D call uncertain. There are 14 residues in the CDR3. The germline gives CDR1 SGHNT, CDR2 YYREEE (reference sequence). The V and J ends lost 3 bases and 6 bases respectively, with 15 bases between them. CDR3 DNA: TGTGCCAGCAGCTCCGTGACTCCCCCCTCTGAAGCTTTCTTT. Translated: CASSSVTPPSEAFF.

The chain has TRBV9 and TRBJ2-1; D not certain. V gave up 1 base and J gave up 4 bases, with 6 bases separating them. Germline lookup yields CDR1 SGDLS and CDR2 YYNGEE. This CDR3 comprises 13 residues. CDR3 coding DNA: TGTGCCAGCAGCGTATTCGGGTACAATGAGCAGTTCTTC. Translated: CASSVFGYNEQFF.

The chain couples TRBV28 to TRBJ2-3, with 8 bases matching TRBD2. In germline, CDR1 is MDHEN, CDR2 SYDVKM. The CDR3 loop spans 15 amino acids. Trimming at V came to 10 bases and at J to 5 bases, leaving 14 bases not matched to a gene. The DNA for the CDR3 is TGTGCCACCTGGTATTCCAGCGGGAGAAAAGATACGCAGTATTTT. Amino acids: CATWYSSGRKDTQYF.

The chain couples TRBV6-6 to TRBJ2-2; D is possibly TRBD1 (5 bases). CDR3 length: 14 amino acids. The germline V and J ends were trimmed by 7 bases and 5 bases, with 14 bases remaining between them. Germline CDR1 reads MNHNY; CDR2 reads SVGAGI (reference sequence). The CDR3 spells CASTPGQATGELFF. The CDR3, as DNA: TGTGCCAGCACCCCAGGACAAGCGACCGGGGAGCTGTTTTTT.

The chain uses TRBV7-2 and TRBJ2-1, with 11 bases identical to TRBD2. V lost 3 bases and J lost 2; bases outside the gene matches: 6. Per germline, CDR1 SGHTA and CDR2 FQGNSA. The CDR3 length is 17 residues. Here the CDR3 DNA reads TGTGCCAGCAGCTTCAAGGGACTAGCGGTGGCCTACAATGAGCAGTTCTTC. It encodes CASSFKGLAVAYNEQFF.

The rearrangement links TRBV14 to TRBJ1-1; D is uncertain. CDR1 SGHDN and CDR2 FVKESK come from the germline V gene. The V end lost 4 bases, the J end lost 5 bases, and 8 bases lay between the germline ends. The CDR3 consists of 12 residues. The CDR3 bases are TGTGCCAGCAGCCCCGGGGTAACTGAAGCTTTCTTT. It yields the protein CASSPGVTEAFF.

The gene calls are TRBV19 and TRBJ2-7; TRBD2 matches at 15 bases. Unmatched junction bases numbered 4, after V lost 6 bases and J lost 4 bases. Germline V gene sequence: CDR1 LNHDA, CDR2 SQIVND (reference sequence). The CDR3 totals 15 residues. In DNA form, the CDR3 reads TGTGCCAGTAGGGCCGGGACTAGCGGGAGGTACGAGCAGTACTTC. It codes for CASRAGTSGRYEQYF.

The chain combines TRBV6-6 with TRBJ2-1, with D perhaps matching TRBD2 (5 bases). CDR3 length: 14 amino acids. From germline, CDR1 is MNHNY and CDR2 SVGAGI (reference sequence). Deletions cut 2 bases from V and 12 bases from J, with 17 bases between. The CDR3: CASSYELAEVRQFF. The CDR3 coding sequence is TGTGCCAGCAGTTACGAGCTAGCAGAGGTACGGCAGTTCTTC.

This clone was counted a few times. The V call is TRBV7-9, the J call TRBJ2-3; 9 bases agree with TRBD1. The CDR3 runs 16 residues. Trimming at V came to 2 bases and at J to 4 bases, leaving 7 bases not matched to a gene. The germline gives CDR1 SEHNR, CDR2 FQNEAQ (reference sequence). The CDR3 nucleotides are TGTGCCAGCAGCTTACAACAGGGGGCGAGATCAGATACGCAGTATTTT. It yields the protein CASSLQQGARSDTQYF.

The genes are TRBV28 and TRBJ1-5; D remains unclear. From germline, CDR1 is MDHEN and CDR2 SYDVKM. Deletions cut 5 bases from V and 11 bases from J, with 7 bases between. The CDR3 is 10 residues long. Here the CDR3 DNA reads TGTGCCAGCAGTGGGAGGGCCCAGCATTTT. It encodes CASSGRAQHF.

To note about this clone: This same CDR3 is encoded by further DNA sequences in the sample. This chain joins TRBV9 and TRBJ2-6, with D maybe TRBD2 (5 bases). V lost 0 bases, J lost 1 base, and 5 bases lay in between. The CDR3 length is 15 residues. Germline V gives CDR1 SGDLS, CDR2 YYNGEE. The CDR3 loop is CASSVAGSGANVLTF. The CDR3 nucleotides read TGTGCCAGCAGCGTAGCGGGGTCTGGGGCCAACGTCCTGACTTTC.

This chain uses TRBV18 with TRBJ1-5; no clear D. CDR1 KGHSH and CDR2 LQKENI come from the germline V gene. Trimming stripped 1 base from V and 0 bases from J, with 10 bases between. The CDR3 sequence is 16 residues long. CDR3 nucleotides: TGTGCCAGCTCACCACGACGCGGGAGTAGCAATCAGCCCCAGCATTTT. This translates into CASSPRRGSSNQPQHF.

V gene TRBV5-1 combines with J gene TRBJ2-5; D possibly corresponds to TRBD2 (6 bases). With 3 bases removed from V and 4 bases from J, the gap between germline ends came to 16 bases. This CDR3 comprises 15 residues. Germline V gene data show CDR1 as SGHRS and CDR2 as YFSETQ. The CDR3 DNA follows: TGCGCCAGCAGCTCCCCGGGGAGGCGGTTAGAGACCCAGTACTTC. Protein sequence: CASSSPGRRLETQYF.

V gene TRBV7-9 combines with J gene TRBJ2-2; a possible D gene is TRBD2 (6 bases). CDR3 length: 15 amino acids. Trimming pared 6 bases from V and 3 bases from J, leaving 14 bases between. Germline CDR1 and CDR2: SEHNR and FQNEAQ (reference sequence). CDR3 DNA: TGTGCCAGCAGGGTCACGGGAGCTCACACCGGGGAGCTGTTTTTT. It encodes CASRVTGAHTGELFF.

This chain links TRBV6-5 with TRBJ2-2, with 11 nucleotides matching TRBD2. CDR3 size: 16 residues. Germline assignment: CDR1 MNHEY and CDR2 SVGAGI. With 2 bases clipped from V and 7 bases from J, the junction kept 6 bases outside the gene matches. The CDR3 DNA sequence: TGTGCCAGCAGTTACCCACTAGCGGGAGCGCTCGGGGAGCTGTTTTTT. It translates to CASSYPLAGALGELFF.

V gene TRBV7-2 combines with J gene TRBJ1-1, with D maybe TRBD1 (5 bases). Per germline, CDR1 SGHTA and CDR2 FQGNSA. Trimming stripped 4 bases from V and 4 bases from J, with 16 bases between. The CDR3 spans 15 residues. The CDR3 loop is CASSYMQGSSTEAFF. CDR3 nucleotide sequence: TGTGCCAGCAGCTACATGCAGGGCAGTAGCACTGAAGCTTTCTTT. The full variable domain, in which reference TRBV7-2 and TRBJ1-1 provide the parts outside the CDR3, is GAGVSQSPSNKVTEKGKDVELRCDPISGHTALYWYRQSLGQGLEFLIYFQGNSAPDKSGLPSDRFSAERTGGSVSTLTIQRTQQEDSAVYLCASSYMQGSSTEAFFGQGTRLTVV.

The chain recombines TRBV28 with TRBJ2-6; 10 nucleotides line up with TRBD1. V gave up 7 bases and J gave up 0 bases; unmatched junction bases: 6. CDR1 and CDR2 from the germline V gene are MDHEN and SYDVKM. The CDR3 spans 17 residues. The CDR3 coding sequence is TGTGCCAGCACTTGGGACAGGGGAACCTCTGGGGCCAACGTCCTGACTTTC. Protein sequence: CASTWDRGTSGANVLTF.